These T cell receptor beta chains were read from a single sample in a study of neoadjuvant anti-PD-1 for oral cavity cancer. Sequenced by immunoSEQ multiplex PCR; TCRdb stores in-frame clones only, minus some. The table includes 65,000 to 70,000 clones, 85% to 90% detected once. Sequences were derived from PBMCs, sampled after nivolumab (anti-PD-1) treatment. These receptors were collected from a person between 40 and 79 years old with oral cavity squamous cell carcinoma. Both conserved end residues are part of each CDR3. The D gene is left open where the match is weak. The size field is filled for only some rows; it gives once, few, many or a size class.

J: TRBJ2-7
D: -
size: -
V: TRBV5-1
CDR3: CASSLVQGGSEQYF
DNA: TGCGCCAGCAGCTTGGTTCAGGGAGGTAGCGAGCAGTACTTC

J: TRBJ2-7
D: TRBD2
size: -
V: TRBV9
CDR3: CASSVEGTSGSEQYF
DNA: TGTGCCAGCAGCGTAGAGGGGACTAGCGGGAGCGAGCAGTACTTC

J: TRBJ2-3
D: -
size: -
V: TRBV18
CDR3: CASSSFTSTDTQYF
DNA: TGTGCCAGCTCATCATTCACTAGCACAGATACGCAGTATTTT

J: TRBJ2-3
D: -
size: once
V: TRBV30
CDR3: CAWSGPSWARDTQYF
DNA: TGTGCCTGGAGTGGCCCTAGTTGGGCGAGAGATACGCAGTATTTT

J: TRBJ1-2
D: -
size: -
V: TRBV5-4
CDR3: CASSLAGANYGYTF
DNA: TGTGCCAGCAGCTTGGCGGGGGCTAACTATGGCTACACCTTC

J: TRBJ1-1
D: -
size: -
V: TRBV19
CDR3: CASSPGQTLEAFF
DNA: TGTGCCAGTAGTCCCGGACAGACACTAGAAGCTTTCTTT

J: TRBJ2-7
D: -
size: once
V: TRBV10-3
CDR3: CAISESPRSYEQYF
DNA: TGTGCCATCAGTGAGTCCCCCCGCTCCTACGAGCAGTACTTC

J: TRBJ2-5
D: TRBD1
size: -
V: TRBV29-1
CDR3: CSVEGQQETQYF
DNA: TGCAGCGTTGAGGGACAGCAAGAGACCCAGTACTTC

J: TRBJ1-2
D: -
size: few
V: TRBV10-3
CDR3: CAISSRVSDGYTF
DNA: TGTGCCATCAGCTCCCGGGTATCCGATGGCTACACCTTC

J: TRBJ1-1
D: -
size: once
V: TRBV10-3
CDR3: CAISGGSGENTEAFF
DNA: TGTGCCATCAGTGGCGGCAGCGGGGAGAACACTGAAGCTTTCTTT

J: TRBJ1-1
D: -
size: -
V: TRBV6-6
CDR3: CASSYSVRVTEAFF
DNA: TGTGCCAGCAGTTACTCAGTTAGGGTCACTGAAGCTTTCTTT

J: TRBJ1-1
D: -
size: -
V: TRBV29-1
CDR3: CSVERGGAFF
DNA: TGCAGCGTTGAAAGGGGAGGGGCTTTCTTT

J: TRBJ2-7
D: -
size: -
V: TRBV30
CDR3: CAWSRLRTGLEQYF
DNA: TGTGCCTGGAGTCGACTGAGGACTGGACTCGAGCAGTACTTC

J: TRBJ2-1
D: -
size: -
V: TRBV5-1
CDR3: CASSPGAVGSYNEQFF
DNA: TGCGCCAGCAGCCCGGGGGCCGTAGGGTCCTACAATGAGCAGTTCTTC

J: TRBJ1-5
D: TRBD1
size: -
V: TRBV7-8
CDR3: CASSPRWGQGAHQPQHF
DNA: TGTGCCAGCAGCCCCCGTTGGGGACAGGGGGCCCATCAGCCCCAGCATTTT

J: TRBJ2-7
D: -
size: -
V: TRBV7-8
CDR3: CASSPPLRLGSYEQYF
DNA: TGTGCCAGCAGCCCTCCCCTACGACTTGGCTCCTACGAGCAGTACTTC

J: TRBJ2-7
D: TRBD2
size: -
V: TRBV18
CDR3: CASAGGGDEQYF
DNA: TGTGCCAGCGCGGGAGGGGGGGACGAGCAGTACTTC

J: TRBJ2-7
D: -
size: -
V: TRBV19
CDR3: CASSRPGTGVYEQYF
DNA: TGTGCCAGTAGTCGACCCGGCACGGGAGTGTACGAGCAGTACTTC

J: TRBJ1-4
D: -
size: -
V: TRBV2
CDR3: CASSDPQVNEKLFF
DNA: TGTGCCAGCAGTGACCCGCAGGTTAATGAAAAACTGTTTTTT

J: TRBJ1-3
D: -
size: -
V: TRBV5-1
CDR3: CASSLAGQEAGNTIYF
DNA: TGCGCCAGCAGCTTGGCAGGTCAGGAGGCTGGAAACACCATATATTTT

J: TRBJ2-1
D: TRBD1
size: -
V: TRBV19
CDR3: CASSSPSGTGVVNEQFF
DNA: TGTGCCAGTAGCTCCCCCTCCGGGACAGGGGTGGTGAATGAGCAGTTCTTC

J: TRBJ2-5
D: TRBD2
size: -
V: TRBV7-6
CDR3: CASSLGGGGGVQETQYF
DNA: TGTGCCAGCAGCTTAGGGGGCGGCGGGGGGGTTCAAGAGACCCAGTACTTC

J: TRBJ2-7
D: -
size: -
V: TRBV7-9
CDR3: CASTVGAALIDYEQYF
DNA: TGTGCCAGCACCGTGGGGGCGGCTTTAATAGACTACGAGCAGTACTTC

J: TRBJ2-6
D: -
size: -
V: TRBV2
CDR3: CASSEWGMYGGANVLTF
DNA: TGTGCCAGCAGTGAGTGGGGGATGTACGGTGGGGCCAACGTCCTGACTTTC

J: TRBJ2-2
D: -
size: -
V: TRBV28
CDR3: CASGTMNTGELFF
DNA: TGTGCGAGTGGGACAATGAACACCGGGGAGCTGTTTTTT

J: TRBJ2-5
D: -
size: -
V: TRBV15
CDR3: CATSPRPYQETQYF
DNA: TGTGCCACCAGCCCCAGGCCGTACCAAGAGACCCAGTACTTC

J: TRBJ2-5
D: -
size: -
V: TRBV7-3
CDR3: CASSPAGRGETQYF
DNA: TGTGCCAGCAGCCCCGCCGGAAGGGGAGAGACCCAGTACTTC

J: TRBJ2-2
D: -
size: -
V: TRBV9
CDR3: CASSVGEGNTGELFF
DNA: TGTGCCAGCAGCGTAGGGGAAGGGAACACCGGGGAGCTGTTTTTT

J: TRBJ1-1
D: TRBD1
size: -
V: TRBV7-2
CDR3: CASSPGTGGFFYRDTEAFF
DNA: TGTGCCAGCAGCCCCGGGACAGGGGGCTTTTTTTATCGGGACACTGAAGCTTTCTTT

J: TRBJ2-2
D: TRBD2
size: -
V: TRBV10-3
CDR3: CAISDWTSRSGELFF
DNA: TGTGCCATCAGTGACTGGACTAGCCGAAGCGGGGAGCTGTTTTTT

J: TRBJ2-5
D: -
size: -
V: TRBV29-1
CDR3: CSVAGTVTRDSQYF
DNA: TGCAGCGTAGCGGGGACAGTGACTAGAGATAGCCAGTACTTC

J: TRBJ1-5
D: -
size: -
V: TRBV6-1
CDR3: CASENPVVNQPQHF
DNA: TGTGCCAGCGAAAACCCCGTGGTGAATCAGCCCCAGCATTTT

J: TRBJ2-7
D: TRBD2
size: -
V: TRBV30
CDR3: CAWSLLAGAHEQYF
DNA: TGTGCCTGGAGTCTTCTAGCGGGAGCCCACGAGCAGTACTTC

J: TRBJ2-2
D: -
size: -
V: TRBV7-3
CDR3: CASSSQGLGELFF
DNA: TGTGCCAGCAGCTCACAGGGACTCGGGGAGCTGTTTTTT

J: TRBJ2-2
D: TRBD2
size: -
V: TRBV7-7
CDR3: CASRAGAVTGELFF
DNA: TGTGCCAGCAGAGCGGGGGCAGTTACCGGGGAGCTGTTTTTT

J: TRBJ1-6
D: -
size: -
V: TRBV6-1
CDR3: CASSEAGQRGGSYNSPLHF
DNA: TGTGCCAGCAGTGAAGCGGGGCAGAGGGGTGGCTCCTATAATTCACCCCTCCACTTT

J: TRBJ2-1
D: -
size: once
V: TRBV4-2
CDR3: CASSQDGLNNEQFF
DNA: TGTGCCAGCAGCCAAGACGGCCTCAACAATGAGCAGTTCTTC

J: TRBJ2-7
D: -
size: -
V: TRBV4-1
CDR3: CASSQGRGPYEQYF
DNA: TGCGCCAGCAGCCAAGGCAGGGGTCCCTACGAGCAGTACTTC

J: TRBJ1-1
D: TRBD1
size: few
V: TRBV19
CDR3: CASSVGQGRWANLNTEAFF
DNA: TGTGCCAGTAGTGTTGGACAGGGCCGGTGGGCCAACCTGAACACTGAAGCTTTCTTT